The 20 T cell receptor beta chains listed next were all sequenced from one sample in a study of monozygotic twins with inflammatory bowel disease. TCRdb reprocessed the 5' RACE reads and stores each CDR3 protein as one record, lacking DNA. Its clone listing holds about 210,000 distinct CDR3 sequences. Sequencing was carried out using blood. The receptors derive from a human donor with ulcerative colitis or Crohn's disease, or a healthy co-twin of an affected twin (not recorded which).

The J gene is TRBJ2-7, the V gene TRBV20-1. Germline CDR1 and CDR2: DFQATT and SNEGSKA (reference sequence). CDR3 size: 15 residues. CDR3 in amino acids: CSARDRLAGTYEQYF.

This rearrangement joins TRBV7-2 to TRBJ1-4; lacking DNA, the TRBD1 call made by TCRdb goes unchecked. Germline loops: CDR1 SGHTA, CDR2 FQGNSA. This CDR3 spans 14 amino acids. CDR3 region: CASSLGDRHEKLFF.

The chain recombines TRBV6-1 with TRBJ1-4. The CDR3 loop spans 14 amino acids. CDR1 is MNHNS, CDR2 SASEGT, per germline. The CDR3 sequence: CATTVRATNEKLFF.

This chain links TRBV7-9 with TRBJ1-1; TCRdb's D call, TRBD1, is unchecked because there is no DNA. Per the germline V gene, CDR1 is SEHNR and CDR2 is FQNEAQ (reference sequence). The CDR3 runs to 14 residues. The CDR3 sequence is CASSEHQAGTEAFF.

The chain links TRBV20-1 to TRBJ2-3; the D gene TCRdb calls, TRBD2, cannot be checked with no DNA. Germline CDR1 and CDR2: DFQATT and SNEGSKA (reference sequence). There are 15 residues in the CDR3. This chain's CDR3 is CSAVLAGGSTDTQYF.

This sequence joins TRBV12-3 or TRBV12-4 and TRBJ2-7; lacking DNA, the TRBD2 call made by TCRdb goes unchecked. The CDR3 runs 13 residues. Here the CDR3 reads CASSPETSDEQYF.

The chain couples TRBV7-8 to TRBJ2-5; the TRBD1 assignment by TCRdb is unverifiable without DNA. The germline gives CDR1 SGHVS, CDR2 FQNEAQ. This CDR3 is 14 amino acids long. The chain's CDR3 is CASSATGTQETQYF. The full variable domain, in which reference TRBV7-8 and TRBJ2-5 provide the parts outside the CDR3, is GAGVSQSPRYKVAKRGQDVALRCDPISGHVSLFWYQQALGQGPEFLTYFQNEAQLDKSGLPSDRFFAERPEGSVSTLKIQRTQQEDSAVYLCASSATGTQETQYFGPGTRLLVL.

This chain connects TRBV20-1 to TRBJ1-5; TCRdb's assignment of TRBD1 cannot be checked, as there is no DNA. The germline V gene encodes CDR1 DFQATT and CDR2 SNEGSKA (reference sequence). The CDR3 has 14 residues. This CDR3 reads CSARDVGGYQPQHF.

The chain is built from TRBV11-2 and TRBJ2-1; the TCRdb D gene call, TRBD1, has no DNA to confirm it. The CDR3 is made up of 11 amino acids. Germline V CDR1 and CDR2: SGHAT, FQNNGV. This chain's CDR3 is CASSPREEQFF.

This rearrangement joins TRBV20-1 to TRBJ2-1; without DNA, the TCRdb call of TRBD1 cannot be checked. The germline gives CDR1 DFQATT, CDR2 SNEGSKA (reference sequence). This CDR3 region has 14 residues. The CDR3 reads CSARESRAYNEQFF.

V gene TRBV5-1 combines with J gene TRBJ2-1; TCRdb reports TRBD2, a call that lacks DNA to check it against. Looked up from germline, CDR1 is SGHRS and CDR2 is YFSETQ. The CDR3 extends over 15 amino acids. The chain's CDR3 is CASSLAGLAGEEQFF.

The gene calls are TRBV4-1 and TRBJ2-3. The CDR3 covers 18 residues. Looked up from germline, CDR1 is MGHRA and CDR2 is YSYEKL. Here the CDR3 reads CASSQGESGAQSTDTQYF.

This rearrangement joins TRBV12-3 or TRBV12-4 to TRBJ1-3. CDR3 length: 15 amino acids. The CDR3 sequence: CASSEQVLSGNTIYF.

This chain links TRBV5-1 with TRBJ1-2; TCRdb indicates TRBD1, and absent DNA this call remains unverified. The CDR3 sequence is 14 residues long. Germline V gene lookup returns CDR1 SGHRS and CDR2 YFSETQ. The CDR3 reads CASSPGQGVYGYTF.

This rearrangement joins TRBV10-3 to TRBJ2-1; TCRdb designates TRBD2, a call that cannot be tested without DNA. Germline V gene lookup returns CDR1 ENHRY and CDR2 SYGVKD. This CDR3 region has 14 residues. The CDR3: CAIRNGTSGSEQFF.

The chain couples TRBV5-1 to TRBJ2-7; TCRdb indicates TRBD1, and absent DNA this call remains unverified. Germline-derived CDR1 and CDR2 are SGHRS and YFSETQ. The CDR3 consists of 14 residues. The CDR3 region is CASSLGTALYEQYF.

V is TRBV2 and J is TRBJ1-2. Germline CDR1 SNHLY, CDR2 FYNNEI. The CDR3 totals 15 residues. CDR3 sequence: CASSEGGRSNYGYTF.

This chain uses TRBV24-1 with TRBJ2-3; the D gene TCRdb calls, TRBD1, cannot be checked with no DNA. The CDR3 is made up of 18 amino acids. Germline loops: CDR1 KGHDR, CDR2 SFDVKD. The CDR3 region is CATSDLLGTGKGRDTQYF.

This CDR3 is CASSLDSGYGYTF. V is TRBV5-1 and J is TRBJ1-2. This CDR3 contains 13 residues. CDR1 is SGHRS and CDR2 is YFSETQ in the germline V gene. Combining the CDR3 with reference TRBV5-1 and TRBJ1-2 gives the whole variable domain KAGVTQTPRYLIKTRGQQVTLSCSPISGHRSVSWYQQTPGQGLQFLFEYFSETQRNKGNFPGRFSGRQFSNSRSEMNVSTLELGDSALYLCASSLDSGYGYTFGSGTRLTVV.

This chain connects TRBV3-1 to TRBJ2-1; TCRdb reports TRBD2, a call that lacks DNA to check it against. CDR3 length: 16 amino acids. CDR1 is LGHDT and CDR2 is YNNKEL in the germline V gene (reference sequence). CDR3 region: CASSQASSGGAYEQFF.